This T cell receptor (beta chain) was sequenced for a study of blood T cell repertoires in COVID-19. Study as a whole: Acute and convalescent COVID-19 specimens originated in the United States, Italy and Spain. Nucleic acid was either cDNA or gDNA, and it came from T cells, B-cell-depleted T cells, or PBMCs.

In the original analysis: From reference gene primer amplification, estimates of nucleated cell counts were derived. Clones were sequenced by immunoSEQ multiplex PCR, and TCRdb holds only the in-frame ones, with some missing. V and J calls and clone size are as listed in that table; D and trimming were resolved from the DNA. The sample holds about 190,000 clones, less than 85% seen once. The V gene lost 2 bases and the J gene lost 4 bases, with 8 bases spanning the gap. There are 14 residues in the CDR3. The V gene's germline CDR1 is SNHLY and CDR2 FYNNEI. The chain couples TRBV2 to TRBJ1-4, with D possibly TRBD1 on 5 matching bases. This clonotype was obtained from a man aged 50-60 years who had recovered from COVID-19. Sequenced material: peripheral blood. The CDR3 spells CASSEWGSNEKLFF. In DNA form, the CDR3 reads TGTGCCAGCAGTGAATGGGGCAGTAATGAAAAACTGTTTTTT.